Listed below are T cell receptor beta chains from one sample, sequenced in a study of shared clonotypes between healthy human individuals. Here immunoSEQ multiplex PCR was the method, and the copy in TCRdb shows in-frame clones only, minus some. This sample yields 450,000 or so clones, of which approximately 80% are seen a single time; 12% belongs to the top ten. The sample comprised PBMCs. These receptors all stem from a middle-aged woman in good health. Some clones in this sample may be carry-over from other donors' samples. CDR3s include the opening cysteine and the closing phenylalanine or tryptophan. The order of the fields is CDR3 length, clone size, J gene, V gene, D gene, CDR3 protein, CDR3 DNA. D genes are given only for firm matches. Clone size is shown for a subset of rows, as once, few, many or a class of expanded clone.

14,few,TRBJ2-7,TRBV5-1,NA,CASSKGTDSYEQYF,TGCGCCAGCAGCAAGGGGACGGATTCCTACGAGCAGTACTTC
14,NA,TRBJ1-4,TRBV27,NA,CASSLSGSDEKLFF,TGTGCCAGCAGTTTATCAGGGTCTGATGAAAAACTGTTTTTT
14,few,TRBJ2-5,TRBV2,NA,CASSARGDSETQYF,TGTGCCAGCAGTGCAAGGGGCGACTCAGAGACCCAGTACTTC
15,once,TRBJ2-3,TRBV5-4,NA,CASSPVPPPTDTQYF,TGTGCCAGCAGCCCCGTACCACCGCCCACAGATACGCAGTATTTT
10,few,TRBJ1-1,TRBV20-1,NA,CSAIRRGAFF,TGCAGTGCTATTCGACGGGGAGCTTTCTTT
14,NA,TRBJ2-7,TRBV27,NA,CASSLGVSSYEQYF,TGTGCCAGCAGTTTGGGGGTTAGCTCCTACGAGCAGTACTTC
16,few,TRBJ1-5,TRBV6-1,NA,CASSGLQGGGNQPQHF,TGTGCCAGCAGTGGCTTACAGGGAGGTGGCAATCAGCCCCAGCATTTT
16,NA,TRBJ1-1,TRBV5-1,NA,CASSSTGTILNTEAFF,TGCGCCAGCAGCTCGACAGGTACTATTTTGAACACTGAAGCTTTCTTT
14,NA,TRBJ1-5,TRBV5-8,NA,CASSLAGGNQPQHF,TGTGCCAGCAGCTTGGCTGGAGGCAATCAGCCCCAGCATTTT
18,NA,TRBJ2-5,TRBV4-1,TRBD2,CASSQDRGRGGSAGTQYF,TGCGCCAGCAGCCAAGATCGCGGCCGTGGCGGGAGCGCGGGGACCCAGTACTTC
14,once,TRBJ2-7,TRBV27,NA,CASSLFPGPYEQYF,TGTGCCAGCAGTTTATTTCCGGGGCCCTACGAGCAGTACTTC
13,NA,TRBJ2-5,TRBV28,TRBD2,CASSQAGAETQYF,TGTGCCAGCAGCCAAGCGGGAGCAGAGACCCAGTACTTC
13,NA,TRBJ2-5,TRBV28,NA,CASTLGGKETQYF,TGTGCCAGCACCCTCGGCGGAAAAGAGACCCAGTACTTC
15,many,TRBJ2-3,TRBV7-6,TRBD2,CASSLAWEGKDTQYF,TGTGCCAGCAGCCTAGCGTGGGAGGGGAAGGATACGCAGTATTTT
16,NA,TRBJ2-2,TRBV5-1,NA,CASSFRGPTNTGELFF,TGCGCCAGCAGCTTTAGGGGACCAACGAACACCGGGGAGCTGTTTTTT
14,NA,TRBJ2-7,TRBV6-6,TRBD1,CASTLDRDAYEQYF,TGTGCCAGCACCCTGGACAGGGATGCCTACGAGCAGTACTTC
15,NA,TRBJ2-1,TRBV27,TRBD2,CASSFSGSAHNEQFF,TGTGCCAGCAGTTTTAGCGGGAGTGCCCACAATGAGCAGTTCTTC
14,many,TRBJ2-2,TRBV25-1,TRBD2,CASRSGSDTGELFF,TGTGCCAGCAGAAGCGGGAGTGACACCGGGGAGCTGTTTTTT
15,many,TRBJ1-4,TRBV7-7,NA,CASSPRPGAGEKLFF,TGTGCCAGCAGCCCCCGACCAGGAGCCGGTGAAAAACTGTTTTTT
14,NA,TRBJ1-3,TRBV11-2,NA,CASSLYNSGNTIYF,TGTGCCAGCAGCTTATATAACTCTGGAAACACCATATATTTT
13,NA,TRBJ2-2,TRBV9,NA,CASSAGMTGELFF,TGTGCCAGCAGCGCTGGCATGACCGGGGAGCTGTTTTTT
16,NA,TRBJ2-1,TRBV7-9,TRBD2,CASSPTRLAGYNEQFF,TGTGCCAGCAGCCCTACCCGACTAGCGGGGTACAATGAGCAGTTCTTC
12,NA,TRBJ2-7,TRBV28,NA,CASSQNKYEQYF,TGTGCCAGCAGCCAGAATAAGTACGAGCAGTACTTC
16,NA,TRBJ1-2,TRBV6-6,TRBD1,CASRTTGTGGDYGYTF,TGTGCCAGCAGAACCACCGGGACAGGGGGCGACTATGGCTACACCTTC
13,NA,TRBJ1-1,TRBV9,NA,CASSVGPNTEAFF,TGTGCCAGCAGCGTAGGGCCAAACACTGAAGCTTTCTTT
12,NA,TRBJ1-2,TRBV5-4,NA,CASGERGRGYTF,TGTGCCAGCGGGGAGCGGGGTCGGGGCTACACCTTC
20,NA,TRBJ2-7,TRBV15,NA,CATSRDRDWGAGPHRYEQYF,TGTGCCACCAGCAGAGACAGAGATTGGGGGGCGGGACCACATCGGTACGAGCAGTACTTC
17,many,TRBJ2-6,TRBV7-9,TRBD1,CASSATGASSGANVLTF,TGTGCCAGCAGCGCGACAGGGGCCTCCTCTGGGGCCAACGTCCTGACTTTC
13,NA,TRBJ1-5,TRBV6-5,TRBD1,CAIGQGAAQPQHF,TGTGCCATAGGACAGGGGGCCGCTCAGCCCCAGCATTTT
14,once,TRBJ2-3,TRBV7-3,TRBD1,CASSSTGGQDTQYF,TGTGCCAGCAGCTCCACAGGGGGCCAAGATACGCAGTATTTT